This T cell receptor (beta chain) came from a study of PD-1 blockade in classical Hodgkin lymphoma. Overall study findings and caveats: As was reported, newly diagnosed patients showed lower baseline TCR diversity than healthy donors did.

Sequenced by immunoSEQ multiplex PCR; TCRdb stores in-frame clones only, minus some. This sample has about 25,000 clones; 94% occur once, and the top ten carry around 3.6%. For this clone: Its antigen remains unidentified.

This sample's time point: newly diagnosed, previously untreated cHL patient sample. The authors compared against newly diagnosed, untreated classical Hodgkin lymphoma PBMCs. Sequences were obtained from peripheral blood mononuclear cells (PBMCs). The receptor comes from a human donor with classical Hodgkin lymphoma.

CDR3: CASSQTPTGAKNIQYF. Written as DNA, the CDR3 is TGTGCCAGCAGCCAAACCCCGACAGGGGCCAAAAACATTCAGTACTTC. V usage is TRBV4-2 and J usage is TRBJ2-4; 7 nucleotides agree with TRBD1. V lost 2 bases, J lost 1 base, and 5 bases stayed unmatched. Germline V gene sequence: CDR1 LGHNA, CDR2 YNFKEQ. This CDR3 has 16 residues.